This TCR beta chain was captured in a study of CD8+CD57+ T cells in acquired aplastic anemia (dated by TCRdb to 2017 to 2018). Regarding the complete study: DNA extracted from sorted CD4+ and CD8+ cells had a mean of roughly 3.4 ug, with a range of roughly 0.19 to 27.4 ug. CD8+CD57+ expansion was defined as a frequency above the mean frequency observed in healthy subjects. What the authors observed across the whole study: CD8+ Simpson's diversity did not differ significantly between patients and healthy controls (P=0.060). Around 31 CD8+ CDR3 sequences were shared between patients and controls but appeared highly expressed in patients and within their immunodominant clones.

Points on this clonotype: The specificity of this receptor is unknown. Base qualities are not at hand, and no much larger clone is one base apart.

The patients picked for sequencing were ones in whom flow cytometry had shown an expansion of CD8+CD57+ cells. Every patient had severe acquired aplastic anemia, diagnosed using the International Study of Aplastic Anemia and Agranulocytosis and Camitta criteria. At the time blood was sampled, none of the patients had received any therapy. TCR repertoires of sorted CD4+ and CD8+ blood T cells from severe aplastic anemia patients and healthy subjects were deep-sequenced in the study. Patients were enrolled under clinicaltrials.gov protocols 00001620, 01623167, 00001397, 00071045, 00081523 and 00961064 in the USA. Ficoll-Paque density gradient centrifugation was used to isolate peripheral blood mononuclear cells. CD4+ and CD8+ T cells were sorted by FACS or magnetic beads before DNA extraction. TCR beta VDJ combination and CDR3 sequence profiling used genomic DNA as the template. An Illumina HiSeq 2000 was used for TCR repertoire sequencing. On the study's bioinformatics: Repertoires were assessed using TRBV/TRBJ rearrangement plots, CDR3 size and DJ length profiles, and Simpson's diversity index. Whichever DNA sequence was most abundant in the deep sequencing data was defined as the immunodominant clone. CDR3 amino acid sequences were screened for sharing across subjects and compared with published repertoires and the VDJdb database. TCRdb reprocessing: public reads trimmed at Q25 with fastp, clones called with MiXCR, in-frame beta chains kept. Rows merge per CDR3 protein into single entries with the most common DNA and genes. None of the V and J calls come from the authors' own analysis; TCRdb made them. Within this sample are hundreds of thousands of distinct CDR3 sequences, with around 33% of them counted one time only. The ten top clones hold 0.7% to 1% of the sample.

The CDR3 starts with the cysteine, ends with the phenylalanine, and has 14 residues. Just the 42-base CDR3 DNA is kept, in frame starting at base 1. The germline V gene (reference sequence) provides CDR1 SGHKS and CDR2 YYEKEE. Trimming removed 0 bases from V and 6 bases from J, leaving 10 bases between the germline ends. In this chain, TRBV5-5 is recombined with TRBJ2-1, and perhaps TRBD2 as D gene, on 5 matching bases. The receptor was isolated from a human donor with aplastic anemia. Sequencing used sorted CD4+, CD8+, or CD8+CD57+ T cells (not recorded which) from PBMCs. The CDR3 protein: CASSLDSSGNEQFF. The nucleotide sequence reads TGTGCCAGCAGCTTGGATAGCAGCGGCAATGAGCAGTTCTTC.